The clone carrying this T cell receptor beta chain has a count of ten or more. The antigen is undetermined. The sample comes from a study of regulatory T cells in long-lasting Graves disease. The time point here: newly diagnosed GD, antithyroid drugs for less than 3 months. PBMC RNA was the source of the TCR library. Whole-study findings and limits: Persistent patients shared more public clonotypes (approximately 2,700) than newly diagnosed patients (approximately 960). The study found TRBV28, TRBJ1-2 and TRBJ2-5 favored in persistent disease.

The CDR3 totals 17 residues. Germline V lookup: CDR1 SGHTA, CDR2 FQGNSA. V dropped 2 bases and J dropped 0 bases, with 13 bases sitting between them. Libraries of TCR beta came from iRepertoire HTBI primers plus Arm-PCR of CDR3 regions. TCRdb itself ran the multiplex PCR reads through MiXCR, one entry per CDR3 protein. The sample records 240,000 or so distinct CDR3 sequences, 20% to 25% being singletons. The sequence derives from a female donor with Graves disease. The specimen comprised peripheral blood mononuclear cells (PBMCs), sampled at new diagnosis, from a patient treated with antithyroid drugs. The chain has TRBV7-2 and TRBJ2-2, with D uncertain. CDR3 sequence reads: CASSLSLRRPNTGELFF. The CDR3 bases are TGTGCCAGCAGCTTATCTCTTCGCAGGCCGAACACCGGGGAGCTGTTTTTT.